The 32 T cell receptor beta chains below were found in one sample sequenced in a study of T cell responses to AZD1222 COVID-19 vaccine. Assay used: immunoSEQ multiplex PCR; TCRdb lists only in-frame clones, some missing. The sample lists around 160,000 clones, approximately 89% occurring once. The source material was peripheral blood, sampled on day 0 of AZD1222 vaccination. The receptors shown here come from an adult in good health.

The rearrangement links TRBV5-5 to TRBJ1-5; D is possibly TRBD1 (5 bases). Germline CDR1 SGHKS, CDR2 YYEKEE (reference sequence). This CDR3 is 16 amino acids long. Trimming pared 1 base from V and 3 bases from J, leaving 14 bases between. The CDR3, as DNA: TGTGCCAGCAGCTTGACAGGCAGTAGGGCCAATCAGCCCCAGCATTTT. It yields the protein CASSLTGSRANQPQHF.

About this clone itself: Other DNA sequences from this sample encode an identical CDR3 as well. The chain links TRBV7-9 to TRBJ1-1; D remains ambiguous. This CDR3 comprises 13 residues. From germline, CDR1 is SEHNR and CDR2 FQNEAQ (reference sequence). The V end lost 0 bases, the J end lost 2 bases, and 4 bases lay between the germline ends. The CDR3 sequence: CASSLALNTEAFF. CDR3 DNA: TGTGCCAGCAGCTTAGCCCTCAACACTGAAGCTTTCTTT.

This chain links TRBV9 with TRBJ2-2; tentatively, D is TRBD2 (5 bases). CDR1 is SGDLS, CDR2 YYNGEE, per germline. The V gene lost 4 bases and the J gene lost 5 bases, with 12 bases spanning the gap. There are 14 residues in the CDR3. CDR3 DNA sequence: TGTGCCAGCAGCTCTAGCCTCGGTACCGGGGAGCTGTTTTTT. The encoded protein is CASSSSLGTGELFF.

The V and J genes are TRBV5-6 and TRBJ1-1, with D tentatively TRBD1 (6 bases). V dropped 2 bases and J dropped 5 bases, with 28 bases sitting between them. Germline V gives CDR1 SGHDT, CDR2 YYEEEE. The CDR3 is made up of 19 amino acids. CDR3 protein: CASSFPYTWTAYDRTEAFF. The DNA for the CDR3 is TGTGCCAGCAGCTTTCCTTACACCTGGACAGCCTATGATAGGACTGAAGCTTTCTTT.

The rearrangement uses TRBV15 and TRBJ1-5, with 10 bases identical to TRBD1. The CDR3 contains 19 residues. Germline V gives CDR1 LNHNV, CDR2 YYDKDF (reference sequence). Unmatched junction bases numbered 8, after V lost 0 bases and J lost 0 bases. The CDR3 loop is CATSRDSGGQGYSNQPQHF. The DNA for the CDR3 is TGTGCCACCAGCAGAGATTCCGGGGGACAGGGGTATAGCAATCAGCCCCAGCATTTT. The full variable domain, rest sourced from reference TRBV15 and TRBJ1-5, is DAMVIQNPRYQVTQFGKPVTLSCSQTLNHNVMYWYQQKSSQAPKLLFHYYDKDFNNEADTPDNFQSRRPNTSFCFLDIRSPGLGDTAMYLCATSRDSGGQGYSNQPQHFGDGTRLSIL.

This clone was observed a few times. The chain links TRBV4-2 to TRBJ2-3, with D maybe TRBD2 (5 bases). Trimming stripped 4 bases from V and 1 base from J, with 18 bases between. Germline V gene lookup returns CDR1 LGHNA and CDR2 YNFKEQ. The CDR3 sequence is 17 residues long. The CDR3 DNA is TGTGCCAGCAGCCTCCGCCTGGGTAGCGTCGGCACAGATACGCAGTATTTT. It encodes CASSLRLGSVGTDTQYF.

In this sample, this clone turned up a few times. The chain employs TRBV5-1 and TRBJ2-7, with D perhaps TRBD2 (6 bases). This CDR3 region has 14 residues. The V end was cut by 3 bases, the J end by 3 bases, with 13 bases between. Per germline, CDR1 SGHRS and CDR2 YFSETQ. CDR3 DNA sequence: TGCGCCAGCAGCTCGGCTTCGGGGGACTACGAGCAGTACTTC. Its protein product is CASSSASGDYEQYF.

The chain has TRBV1 and TRBJ1-5; whether TRBD1, the table's D call, matches the DNA was not checked. TRBV1 is designated a pseudogene. The CDR3 has 16 amino acids. DNA of the CDR3: TGCACCAGCACCTCGATAGACAGGGCGGGCAATCAGCCCCAGCATTTT. This codes for CTSTSIDRAGNQPQHF.

This chain links TRBV14 with TRBJ2-4; the D gene is possibly TRBD1 (7 bases). In germline, CDR1 is SGHDN, CDR2 FVKESK. CDR3 length: 14 residues. Trimming took off 5 bases at V and 8 bases at J, with 16 bases between the two ends. CDR3 amino acids: CASSLSTGTYIQYF. CDR3 in DNA: TGTGCCAGCAGCTTATCGACAGGGACTTACATTCAGTACTTC.

A note on this clone: This may stem from a read error, because a much larger clone lies one nucleotide away. V usage is TRBV10-1 and J usage is TRBJ2-2, with 9 bases aligning to TRBD2. This CDR3 is 18 amino acids long. Germline loops: CDR1 WNHNN, CDR2 SYGVQD (reference sequence). The trim removed 4 bases at V and 4 bases at J, leaving 13 bases unmatched. CDR3 sequence reads: CASSGKYPRGGGTGELFF. For the CDR3, the DNA is TGCGCCAGCAGTGGAAAATACCCTCGCGGGGGGGGCACCGGGGAGCTGTTTTTT.

V and J are TRBV18 and TRBJ2-3, with unresolved D. CDR1 is KGHSH, CDR2 LQKENI, per germline. The CDR3 has 13 residues. Trimming removed 5 bases from V and 6 bases from J, with 12 bases in between. CDR3 sequence reads: CASSASDADTQYF. CDR3 in DNA: TGTGCCAGCTCAGCTTCCGACGCTGATACGCAGTATTTT.

This chain uses TRBV19 with TRBJ1-2; D remains ambiguous. V gave up 6 bases and J gave up 4 bases, with 15 bases separating them. CDR1 and CDR2 (germline): LNHDA, SQIVND (reference sequence). The CDR3 totals 14 residues. The CDR3: CASRTTREGYGYTF. The CDR3 DNA follows: TGTGCCAGTAGGACGACCCGGGAAGGCTATGGCTACACCTTC.

The chain has TRBV3-1 (or the pseudogene TRBV3-2) and TRBJ2-1; the match to TRBD2 covers 7 bases. The CDR3 contains 14 residues. Germline lookup yields CDR1 LGHDT and CDR2 YNNKEL (reference sequence). Losses at the gene ends were 9 bases for V and 3 bases for J; bases not matched to a gene: 8. For the CDR3, the DNA is TGTGCCAGTCGCGGGACTACCGACTACAATGAGCAGTTCTTC. Encoded protein: CASRGTTDYNEQFF.

In the case of this clone: This sample includes further DNA sequences coding for the same CDR3. The V and J genes are TRBV7-2 and TRBJ2-1; TRBD2 matches 13 bases. Germline V CDR1 and CDR2: SGHTA, FQGNSA. The CDR3 is 16 residues long. The J segment lost 5 bases and the V segment lost 1 base, leaving 2 bases of the junction unmatched. CDR3 sequence (DNA): TGTGCCAGCAGCTTAGGACTAGCGGGGGGCAACAATGAGCAGTTCTTC. Translating it yields CASSLGLAGGNNEQFF.

The chain is built from TRBV6-1 and TRBJ2-5, with D hard to call. The germline V gene encodes CDR1 MNHNS and CDR2 SASEGT. CDR3 length: 12 amino acids. V lost 7 bases, J lost 2 bases, and 8 bases lay in between. The CDR3 coding sequence is TGTGCCAGCACACGCGGACAAGAGACCCAGTACTTC. It encodes CASTRGQETQYF.

The chain combines TRBV11-2 with TRBJ1-1; D remains unclear. Germline V gene lookup returns CDR1 SGHAT and CDR2 FQNNGV. There are 11 residues in the CDR3. Trimming removed 1 base at V and 6 bases at J, with 3 bases between. CDR3 in amino acids: CASSLAAEAFF. The CDR3 DNA reads TGTGCCAGCAGCTTAGCAGCTGAAGCTTTCTTT.

The chain combines TRBV7-2 with TRBJ2-1, with 12 positions matching TRBD1. Trimming at V came to 4 bases and at J to 10 bases, leaving 14 bases not matched to a gene. The CDR3 has 17 amino acids. CDR1 and CDR2 (germline): SGHTA, FQGNSA. DNA of the CDR3: TGTGCCAGCAGCTCTCGTCCCCGGGACAGGGGGCGCGGGGAGCAGTTCTTC. Translation gives CASSSRPRDRGRGEQFF. The full variable domain, rest sourced from reference TRBV7-2 and TRBJ2-1, is GAGVSQSPSNKVTEKGKDVELRCDPISGHTALYWYRQSLGQGLEFLIYFQGNSAPDKSGLPSDRFSAERTGGSVSTLTIQRTQQEDSAVYLCASSSRPRDRGRGEQFFGPGTRLTVL.

V gene TRBV7-3 combines with J gene TRBJ2-1; no definite D call. The CDR3 has 13 amino acids. Germline CDR1 is SGHTA and CDR2 is FQGTGA. Deletions cut 3 bases from V and 8 bases from J, with 11 bases between. This CDR3 reads CASSLTQDHEQFF. CDR3 sequence (DNA): TGTGCCAGCAGCTTGACCCAGGACCATGAGCAGTTCTTC.

This clone was seen a single time. The chain uses TRBV29-1 and TRBJ1-2; TRBD1 is a possible D gene (5 bases). Germline CDR1 is SQVTM and CDR2 is ANQGSEA. The CDR3 spans 11 residues. V lost 6 bases to trimming and J lost 8 bases, with 13 bases between them. The CDR3, as DNA: TGCAGCGTAGGGGAGAGGGCCGGCTACACCTTC. It yields the protein CSVGERAGYTF.

V gene TRBV28 combines with J gene TRBJ1-2, with D uncertain. There are 9 residues in the CDR3. CDR1 MDHEN and CDR2 SYDVKM come from the germline V gene. The V gene lost 7 bases and the J gene lost 13 bases, with 10 bases spanning the gap. The chain's CDR3 is CASKRTGTF. In nucleotides, the CDR3 is TGTGCCAGCAAGCGTACGGGCACCTTC.

The gene calls are TRBV9 and TRBJ1-5; no firm D call. V was trimmed by 0 bases and J by 6 bases, leaving 7 bases between them. The CDR3 runs to 13 residues. CDR1 is SGDLS, CDR2 YYNGEE, per germline. The CDR3 is CASSVAVGQPQHF. The CDR3 nucleotides are TGTGCCAGCAGCGTAGCTGTTGGTCAGCCCCAGCATTTT.

The V gene is TRBV3-1 (or the pseudogene TRBV3-2), the J gene TRBJ2-3; 7 bases fit TRBD2. V shed 2 bases and J 5 bases; nucleotides not matched to a gene: 4. CDR1 and CDR2 from the germline V gene are LGHDT and YNNKEL (reference sequence). The CDR3 is 14 residues long. CDR3 in amino acids: CASSQNTGGDTQYF. In DNA, the CDR3 is TGTGCCAGCAGCCAAAATACGGGGGGAGATACGCAGTATTTT.

The genes are TRBV12-3 or TRBV12-4 and TRBJ2-5; no reliable D call. V gave up 2 bases and J gave up 5 bases, with 9 bases separating them. The CDR3 is 13 residues long. CDR3 DNA sequence: TGTGCCAGCAGTTTAATGGAGTGGGAGACCCAGTACTTC. As protein: CASSLMEWETQYF.

A single count supports this clone. The chain joins TRBV3-1 (or the pseudogene TRBV3-2) to TRBJ1-3; 8 bases are a match to TRBD1. The V gene's germline CDR1 is LGHDT and CDR2 YNNKEL (reference sequence). Losses at the gene ends were 4 bases for V and 0 bases for J; bases not matched to a gene: 11. The CDR3 is made up of 18 amino acids. The CDR3 sequence is CASSLQGQGSLSGNTIYF. For the CDR3, the DNA is TGTGCCAGCAGCCTTCAAGGACAGGGTTCCCTCTCTGGAAACACCATATATTTT.

DNA of the CDR3: TGTGCCTCCAACCCCAGGGGCCCTGAGGTGGGCTATGGCTACACCTTC. Translating it yields CASNPRGPEVGYGYTF. This chain joins TRBV2 and TRBJ1-2; D possibly corresponds to TRBD1 (6 bases). The germline CDR1 and CDR2 sequences are SNHLY and FYNNEI. The V and J ends lost 11 bases and 4 bases respectively, with 26 bases between them. The CDR3 contains 16 residues.

This clone was found a few times. The chain has TRBV5-4 and TRBJ1-2; D is unresolved. This CDR3 is 12 amino acids long. V was clipped by 0 bases and J by 8 bases, with 8 bases between them. Germline CDR1 and CDR2: SGHNT and YYREEE (reference sequence). CDR3 nucleotides: TGTGCCAGCAGCTTGGTGGAGTTGGGCTACACCTTC. Amino acid sequence: CASSLVELGYTF.

This clone was detected only a few times. The rearrangement links TRBV18 to TRBJ2-1; 9 bases are shared with TRBD2. CDR1 is KGHSH and CDR2 is LQKENI in the germline V gene. This CDR3 region has 15 residues. J gave up 6 bases and V 1 base, and 4 bases lay outside the gene matches. The CDR3 spells CASSPRRGGANEQFF. CDR3 bases: TGTGCCAGCTCACCACGTCGCGGGGGGGCCAATGAGCAGTTCTTC. The complete variable domain, with remaining parts taken from reference TRBV18 and TRBJ2-1, reads NAGVMQNPRHLVRRRGQEARLRCSPMKGHSHVYWYRQLPEEGLKFMVYLQKENIIDESGMPKERFSAEFPKEGPSILRIQQVVRGDSAAYFCASSPRRGGANEQFFGPGTRLTVL.

J is TRBJ1-1 and V is TRBV5-1, with D maybe TRBD1 (5 bases). Germline lookup yields CDR1 SGHRS and CDR2 YFSETQ. Trimming left V 4 bases short and J 6 bases short, with 16 bases between. This CDR3 is 14 amino acids long. CDR3 DNA: TGCGCCAGCAGCACCCGACTCGAGGGGTCTGAAGCTTTCTTT. It is translated as CASSTRLEGSEAFF.

The J gene is TRBJ2-5, the V gene TRBV7-2; TRBD1 might be the D (7 bases). Germline CDR1 is SGHTA and CDR2 is FQGNSA. The V end was cut by 5 bases, the J end by 4 bases, with 20 bases between. This CDR3 comprises 16 residues. CDR3: CASSIGPQGRRETQYF. CDR3 nucleotides: TGTGCCAGCAGCATAGGGCCACAGGGGAGGCGAGAGACCCAGTACTTC.

The sample holds one count of this clone. The chain uses TRBV19 and TRBJ1-4; 7 positions match TRBD1. Germline CDR1 reads LNHDA; CDR2 reads SQIVND (reference sequence). CDR3 length: 14 residues. V gave up 1 base and J gave up 6 bases; unmatched junction bases: 2. CDR3 coding DNA: TGTGCCAGTAGTATAGCAGGGGGTGATGAAAAACTGTTTTTT. Protein: CASSIAGGDEKLFF.

The chain joins TRBV5-1 to TRBJ2-4, with 7 bases identical to TRBD1. The V gene's germline CDR1 is SGHRS and CDR2 YFSETQ. The ends lost 3 bases at V and 6 bases at J; junction bases unmatched: 12. This CDR3 is built from 16 residues. The CDR3 nucleotides read TGCGCCAGCAGCTCACAGGGGCCTCCATCCGGAAACATTCAGTACTTC. It specifies CASSSQGPPSGNIQYF.

The chain recombines TRBV3-1 (or the pseudogene TRBV3-2) with TRBJ1-1, with D unresolved. V lost 4 bases to trimming and J lost 3 bases, with 9 bases between them. The germline gives CDR1 LGHDT, CDR2 YNNKEL (reference sequence). This CDR3 has 13 residues. The CDR3 DNA sequence: TGTGCCAGCAGCCCCCAGGTCTACACTGAAGCTTTCTTT. This sequence encodes CASSPQVYTEAFF.